This T cell receptor beta chain was identified during a study of T cells in Graves' hyperthyroidism and ophthalmopathy. TCR beta CDR3 regions were amplified from RNA transcripts. TCR CDR3 regions were first amplified by RT-PCR with HTBI primers. TCRdb re-called the multiplex PCR reads through MiXCR, storing one row per CDR3 protein. The sample lists 650,000 to 850,000 distinct CDR3 sequences; approximately 19% were seen once. There are a few counts of this clonotype. Material for sequencing was blood. The source is a woman between 45 and 60 years old with Graves' hyperthyroidism that later progressed to Graves' ophthalmopathy.

The CDR3 spells CASTLTGQGRGGYTF. CDR3 coding DNA: TGTGCCAGCACCCTAACCGGACAGGGAAGAGGAGGCTACACCTTC. The chain links TRBV2 to TRBJ1-2; 8 bases fit TRBD1. The junction had 15 bases not matched to a gene; V was cut back by 7 bases and J by 8 bases. Germline CDR1 SNHLY, CDR2 FYNNEI. This CDR3 has 15 residues. The variable domain in full, completed from reference TRBV2 and TRBJ1-2, reads EPEVTQTPSHQVTQMGQEVILRCVPISNHLYFYWYRQILGQKVEFLVSFYNNEISEKSEIFDDQFSVERPDGSNFTLKIRSTKLEDSAMYFCASTLTGQGRGGYTFGSGTRLTVV.